This T cell receptor (beta chain) was captured in a study of blood T cell repertoires in COVID-19. Study at large: From the United States, Italy and Spain came samples of acute and convalescent COVID-19.

The authors' processing: Amplification from reference gene primers served as the basis for estimated nucleated cell counts. Profiled with immunoSEQ multiplex PCR; TCRdb holds only in-frame clones, not every one. V, J and clone size were drawn from that table, and D and trimming were deduced from the DNA. Here the sample spans some 190,000 clones, around 80% being singletons. This CDR3 region has 13 residues. V lost 3 bases and J lost 12; bases outside the gene matches: 11. Germline V CDR1 and CDR2: SNHLY, FYNNEI. Enrollees, about 18 to 89 years old, lived in 25 or so US areas. Allocation to cohorts depended on clinical history reported by the participants.

The chain links TRBV2 to TRBJ2-7, with 7 bases fitting TRBD2. The clonotype originates from a woman between 50 and 59 years old with acute COVID-19. The sample consisted of PBMCs or T cells enriched from blood (not recorded which). The CDR3 here is CASSDGTPGGMYV. CDR3 nucleotide sequence: TGTGCCAGCAGTGACGGGACGCCGGGGGGAATGTACGTC.